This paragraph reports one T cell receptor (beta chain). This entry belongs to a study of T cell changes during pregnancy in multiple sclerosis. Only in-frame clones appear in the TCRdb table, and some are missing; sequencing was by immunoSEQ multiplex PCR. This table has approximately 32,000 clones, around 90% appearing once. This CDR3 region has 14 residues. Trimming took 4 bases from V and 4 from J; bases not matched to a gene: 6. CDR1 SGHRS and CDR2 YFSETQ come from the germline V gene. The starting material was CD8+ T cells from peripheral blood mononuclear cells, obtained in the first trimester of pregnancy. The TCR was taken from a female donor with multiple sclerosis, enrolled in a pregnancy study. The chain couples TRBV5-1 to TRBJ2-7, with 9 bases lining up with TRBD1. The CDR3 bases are TGCGCCAGCAGCGGGGGGACAGGGCTATACGAGCAGTACTTC. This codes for CASSGGTGLYEQYF.